Only one count was recorded for the clone carrying this TCR beta chain. The antigen remains undetermined. The method was immunoSEQ multiplex PCR; TCRdb's version includes in-frame clones alone and lacks a portion of them. Of around 92,000 clones detected, approximately 77% appear once; the ten largest clones hold 20% to 25%. Germline loops: CDR1 LNHDA, CDR2 SQIVND (reference sequence). The CDR3 has 13 residues. Trimming took 3 bases from V and 6 from J; bases not matched to a gene: 2. These data come from a study of cytotoxic CD8 clonotypes in ibrutinib-treated CLL. Across the whole study: The patient breakdown showed under 12 relapsed/refractory and some 16 treatment-naive cases, with fewer than 18 IGHV unmutated. Study results and caveats: Once treatment began, public clonotypes, which were uncommon, contracted or stayed stable.

The material was PBMCs, obtained after 24 months of ibrutinib treatment. The source is a human donor with chronic lymphocytic leukemia. The rearrangement joins TRBV19 to TRBJ2-3, with 8 bases lining up with TRBD2. CDR3 DNA: TGTGCCAGTAGTATTTCGGGGGGGGATACGCAGTATTTT. It codes for CASSISGGDTQYF. The full variable domain, with the rest looked up from reference TRBV19 and TRBJ2-3, is DGGITQSPKYLFRKEGQNVTLSCEQNLNHDAMYWYRQDPGQGLRLIYYSQIVNDFQKGDIAEGYSVSREKKESFPLTVTSAQKNPTAFYLCASSISGGDTQYFGPGTRLTVL.